This TCR beta chain comes out of a study of blood T cell repertoires in COVID-19. As for the study in general: Acute and convalescent COVID-19 samples came from the United States, Italy and Spain. PBMCs, B-cell-depleted T cells, or T cells were the source of the cDNA or gDNA that made up the material.

Original processing notes: How many nucleated cells were present was estimated from reference gene primer amplification. Profiling relied on immunoSEQ multiplex PCR, and the TCRdb table lists in-frame clones only, not all of them. That table supplies the V and J calls and clone size; D and trimming were determined from the DNA. Of 200,000 to 300,000 clones in the sample, 84% were seen once. CDR1 LNHDA and CDR2 SQIVND come from the germline V gene (reference sequence). Trimming took 8 bases from V and 1 from J, leaving 12 bases between them. CDR3 length: 13 amino acids. The TCR sequence derives from a man aged 45-65 years with acute or convalescent COVID-19. This chain links TRBV19 with TRBJ2-7; D not certain. Specimen: peripheral blood. CDR3 sequence reads: CASSRKSSYEQYF. CDR3 nucleotides: TGTGCCAGTTCTAGGAAAAGTTCCTACGAGCAGTACTTC.